This TCR beta chain is drawn from a study of response to subunit inactivated influenza vaccine. Study outcomes and limitations: Seasonal influenza vaccination, on each occasion, was suggested by the authors to recruit few new T cells.

This CDR3 has 14 amino acids. Per germline, CDR1 MNHEY and CDR2 SMNVEV (reference sequence). With 6 bases clipped from V and 4 bases from J, the junction kept 9 bases outside the gene matches. About this clonotype itself: Antigen: not known.

TCRdb processed the RT-PCR reads anew with MiXCR; each CDR3 protein has one entry. Of almost 250,000 distinct CDR3 sequences listed, less than 15% are singletons. The chain links TRBV27 to TRBJ2-7; 7 bases fit TRBD1. This receptor was obtained from a man in his fifties or sixties who received an inactivated influenza vaccine. The sample in question was non-naive T cells sorted from PBMCs, obtained 14 to 15 days before vaccination. DNA of the CDR3: TGTGCCAGCAGGCTAGGGGGCGGACTTTACGAGCAGTACTTC. Residues: CASRLGGGLYEQYF.